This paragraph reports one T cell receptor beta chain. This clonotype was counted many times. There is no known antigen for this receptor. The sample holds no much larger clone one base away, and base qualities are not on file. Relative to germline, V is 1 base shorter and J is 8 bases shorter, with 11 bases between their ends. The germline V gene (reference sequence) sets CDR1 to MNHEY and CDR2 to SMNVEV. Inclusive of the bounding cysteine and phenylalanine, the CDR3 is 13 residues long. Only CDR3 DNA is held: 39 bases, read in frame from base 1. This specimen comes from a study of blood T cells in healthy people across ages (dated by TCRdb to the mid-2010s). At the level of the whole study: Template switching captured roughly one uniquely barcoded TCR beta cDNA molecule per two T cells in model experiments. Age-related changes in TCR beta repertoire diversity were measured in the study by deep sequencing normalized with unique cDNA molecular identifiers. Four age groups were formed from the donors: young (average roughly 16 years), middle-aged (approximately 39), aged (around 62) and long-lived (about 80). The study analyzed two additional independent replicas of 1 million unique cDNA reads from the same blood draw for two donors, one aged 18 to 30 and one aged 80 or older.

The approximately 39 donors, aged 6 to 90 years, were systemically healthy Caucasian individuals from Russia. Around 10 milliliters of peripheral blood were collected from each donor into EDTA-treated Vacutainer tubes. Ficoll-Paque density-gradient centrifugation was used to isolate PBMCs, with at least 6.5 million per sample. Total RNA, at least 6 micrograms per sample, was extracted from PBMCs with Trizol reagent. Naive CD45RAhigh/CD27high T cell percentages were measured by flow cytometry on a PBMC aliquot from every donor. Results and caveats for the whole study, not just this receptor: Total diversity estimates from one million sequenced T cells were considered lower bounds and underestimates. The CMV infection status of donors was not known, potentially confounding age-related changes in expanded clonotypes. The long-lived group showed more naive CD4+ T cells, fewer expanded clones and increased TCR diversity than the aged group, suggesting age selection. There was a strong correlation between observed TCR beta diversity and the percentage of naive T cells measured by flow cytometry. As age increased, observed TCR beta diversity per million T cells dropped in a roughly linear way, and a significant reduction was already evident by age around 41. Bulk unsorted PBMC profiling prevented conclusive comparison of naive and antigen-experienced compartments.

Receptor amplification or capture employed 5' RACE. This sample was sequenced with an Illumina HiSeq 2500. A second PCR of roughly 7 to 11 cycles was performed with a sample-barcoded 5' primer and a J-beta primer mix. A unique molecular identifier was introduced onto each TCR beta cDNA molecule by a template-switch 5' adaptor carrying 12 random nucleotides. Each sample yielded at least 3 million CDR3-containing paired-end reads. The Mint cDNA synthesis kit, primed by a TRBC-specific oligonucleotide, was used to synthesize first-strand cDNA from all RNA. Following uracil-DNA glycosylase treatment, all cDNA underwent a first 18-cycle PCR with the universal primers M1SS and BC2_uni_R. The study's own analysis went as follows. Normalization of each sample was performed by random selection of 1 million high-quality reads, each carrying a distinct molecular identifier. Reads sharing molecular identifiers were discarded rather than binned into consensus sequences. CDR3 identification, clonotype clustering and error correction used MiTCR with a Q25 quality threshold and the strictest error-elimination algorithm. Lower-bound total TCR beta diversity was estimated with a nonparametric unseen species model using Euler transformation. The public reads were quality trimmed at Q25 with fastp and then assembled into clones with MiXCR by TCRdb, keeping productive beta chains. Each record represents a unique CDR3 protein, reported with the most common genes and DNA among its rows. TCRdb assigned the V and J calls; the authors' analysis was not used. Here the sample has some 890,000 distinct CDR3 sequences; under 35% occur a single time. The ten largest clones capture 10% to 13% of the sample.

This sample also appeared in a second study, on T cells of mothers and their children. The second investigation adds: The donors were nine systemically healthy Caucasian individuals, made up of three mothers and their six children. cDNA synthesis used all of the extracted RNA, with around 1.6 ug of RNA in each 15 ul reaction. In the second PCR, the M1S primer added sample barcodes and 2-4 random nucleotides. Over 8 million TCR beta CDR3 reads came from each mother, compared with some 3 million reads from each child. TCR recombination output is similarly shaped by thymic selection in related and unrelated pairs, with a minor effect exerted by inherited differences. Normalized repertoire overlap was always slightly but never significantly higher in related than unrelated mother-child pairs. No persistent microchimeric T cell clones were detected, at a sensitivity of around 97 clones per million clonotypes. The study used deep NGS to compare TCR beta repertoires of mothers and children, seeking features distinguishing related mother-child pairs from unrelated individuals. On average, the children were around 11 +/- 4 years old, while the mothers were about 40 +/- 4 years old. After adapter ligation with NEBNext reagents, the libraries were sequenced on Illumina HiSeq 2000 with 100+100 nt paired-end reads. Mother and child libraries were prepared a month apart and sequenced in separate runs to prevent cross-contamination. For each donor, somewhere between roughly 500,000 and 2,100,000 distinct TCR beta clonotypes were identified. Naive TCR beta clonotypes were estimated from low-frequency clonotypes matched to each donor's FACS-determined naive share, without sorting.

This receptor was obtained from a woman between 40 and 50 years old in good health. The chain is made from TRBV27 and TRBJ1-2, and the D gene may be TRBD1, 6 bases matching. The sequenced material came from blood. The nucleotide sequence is TGTGCCAGCAGTTTATTGGGGGCCTGGGGCTACACCTTC. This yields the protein CASSLLGAWGYTF.